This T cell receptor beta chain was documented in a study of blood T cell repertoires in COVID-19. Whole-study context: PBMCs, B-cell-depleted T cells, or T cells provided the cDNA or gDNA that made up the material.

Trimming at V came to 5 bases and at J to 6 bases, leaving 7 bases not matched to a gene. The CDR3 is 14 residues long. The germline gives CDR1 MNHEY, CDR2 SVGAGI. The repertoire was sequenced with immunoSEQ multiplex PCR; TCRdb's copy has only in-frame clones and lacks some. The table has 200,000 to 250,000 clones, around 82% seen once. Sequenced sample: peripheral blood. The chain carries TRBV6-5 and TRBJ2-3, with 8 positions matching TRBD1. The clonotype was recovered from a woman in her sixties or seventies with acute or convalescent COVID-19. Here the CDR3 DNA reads TGTGCCAGCAGTACCGGACAGGGCAGGGATACGCAGTATTTT. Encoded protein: CASSTGQGRDTQYF.